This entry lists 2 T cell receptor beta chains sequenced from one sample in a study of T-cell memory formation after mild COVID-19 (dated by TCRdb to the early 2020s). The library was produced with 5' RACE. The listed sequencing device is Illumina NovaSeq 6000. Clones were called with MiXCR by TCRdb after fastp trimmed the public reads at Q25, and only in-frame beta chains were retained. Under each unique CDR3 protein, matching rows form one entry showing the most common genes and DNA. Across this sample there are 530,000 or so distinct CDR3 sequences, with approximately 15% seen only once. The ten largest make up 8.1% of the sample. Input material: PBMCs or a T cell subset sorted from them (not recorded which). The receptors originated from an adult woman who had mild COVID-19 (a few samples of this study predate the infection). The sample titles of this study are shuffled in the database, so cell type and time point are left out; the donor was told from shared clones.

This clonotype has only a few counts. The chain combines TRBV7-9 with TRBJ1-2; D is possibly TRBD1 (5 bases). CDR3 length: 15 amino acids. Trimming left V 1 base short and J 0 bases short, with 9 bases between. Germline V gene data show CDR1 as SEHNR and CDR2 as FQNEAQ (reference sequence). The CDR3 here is CASSLGGDSNYGYTF. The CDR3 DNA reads TGTGCCAGCAGCTTAGGGGGGGACTCTAACTATGGCTACACCTTC.

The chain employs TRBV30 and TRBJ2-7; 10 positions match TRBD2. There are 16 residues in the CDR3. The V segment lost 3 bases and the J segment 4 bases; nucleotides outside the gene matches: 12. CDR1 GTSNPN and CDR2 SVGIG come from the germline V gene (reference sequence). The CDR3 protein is CAWSGSGGPSLYEQYF. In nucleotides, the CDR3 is TGTGCCTGGAGCGGTAGCGGGGGGCCGTCTCTTTACGAGCAGTACTTC.